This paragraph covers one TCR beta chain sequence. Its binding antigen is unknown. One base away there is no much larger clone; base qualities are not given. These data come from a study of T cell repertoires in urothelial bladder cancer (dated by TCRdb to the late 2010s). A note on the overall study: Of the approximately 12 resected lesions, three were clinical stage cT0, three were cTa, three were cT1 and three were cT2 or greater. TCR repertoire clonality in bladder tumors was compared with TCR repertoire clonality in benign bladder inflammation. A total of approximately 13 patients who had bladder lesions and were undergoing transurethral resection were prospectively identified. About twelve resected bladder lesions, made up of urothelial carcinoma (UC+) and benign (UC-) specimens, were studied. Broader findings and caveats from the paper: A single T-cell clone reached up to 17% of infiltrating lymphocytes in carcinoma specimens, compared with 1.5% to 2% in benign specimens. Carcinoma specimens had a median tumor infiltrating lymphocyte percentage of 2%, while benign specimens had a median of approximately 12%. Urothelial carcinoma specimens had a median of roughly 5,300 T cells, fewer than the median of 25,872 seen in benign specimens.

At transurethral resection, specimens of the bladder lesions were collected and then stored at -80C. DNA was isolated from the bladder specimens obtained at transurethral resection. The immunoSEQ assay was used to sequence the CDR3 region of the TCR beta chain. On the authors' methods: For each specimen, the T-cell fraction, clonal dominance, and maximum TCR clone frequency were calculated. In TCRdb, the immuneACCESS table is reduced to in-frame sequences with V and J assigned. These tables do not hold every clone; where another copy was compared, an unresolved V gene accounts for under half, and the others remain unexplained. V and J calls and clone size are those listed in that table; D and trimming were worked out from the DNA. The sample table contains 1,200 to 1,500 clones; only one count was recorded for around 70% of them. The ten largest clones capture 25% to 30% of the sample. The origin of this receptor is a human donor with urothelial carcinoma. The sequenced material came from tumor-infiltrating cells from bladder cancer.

Read as DNA, the sequence is TGTGCCAGCTCACCGGTGTTGGGGTATAGCAATCAGCCCCAGCATTTT. It specifies CASSPVLGYSNQPQHF. The sequence joins TRBV18 to TRBJ1-5; no D gene call is confident. V loses 3 bases, J loses 0 bases, and the germline ends lie 12 bases apart. Reading the germline V gene gives CDR1 KGHSH and CDR2 LQKENI. The CDR3, from cysteine to phenylalanine, totals 16 residues. Here the CDR3 DNA is all that survives: 48 bases in frame from base 1.